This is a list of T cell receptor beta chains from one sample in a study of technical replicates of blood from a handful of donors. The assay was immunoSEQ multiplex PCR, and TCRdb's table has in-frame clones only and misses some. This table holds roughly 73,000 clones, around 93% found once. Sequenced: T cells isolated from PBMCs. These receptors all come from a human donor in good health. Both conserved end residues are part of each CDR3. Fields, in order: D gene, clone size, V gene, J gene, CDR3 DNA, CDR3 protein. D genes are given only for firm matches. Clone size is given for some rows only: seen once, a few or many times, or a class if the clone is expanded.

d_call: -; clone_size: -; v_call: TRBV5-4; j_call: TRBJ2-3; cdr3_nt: TGTGCCAGCAGCTTGGACTTCACTAGCACAGATACGCAGTATTTT; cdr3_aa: CASSLDFTSTDTQYF
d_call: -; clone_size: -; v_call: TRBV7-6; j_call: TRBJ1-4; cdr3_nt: TGTGCCAGCAGCAATCTCGGCGGGTCAACTAATGAAAAACTGTTTTTT; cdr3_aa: CASSNLGGSTNEKLFF
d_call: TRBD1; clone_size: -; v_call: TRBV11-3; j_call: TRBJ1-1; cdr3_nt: TGTGCCAGCAGCCCGGGACAGGCGAACACTGAAGCTTTCTTT; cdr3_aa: CASSPGQANTEAFF
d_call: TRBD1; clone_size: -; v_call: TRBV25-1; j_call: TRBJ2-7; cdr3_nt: TGTGCCAGCAGTGAAGCCGGGACAGCATACTACGAGCAGTACTTC; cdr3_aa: CASSEAGTAYYEQYF
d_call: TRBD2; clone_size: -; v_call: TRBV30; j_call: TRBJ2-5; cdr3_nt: TGTGCCTGGAGTGTACGGACTAGCTTAGAGACCCAGTACTTC; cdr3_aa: CAWSVRTSLETQYF
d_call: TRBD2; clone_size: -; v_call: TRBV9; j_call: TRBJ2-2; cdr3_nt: TGTGCCAGCAGCGTAGCCCCGGGACTAGGGGTAGCCGGGGAGCTGTTTTTT; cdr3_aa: CASSVAPGLGVAGELFF
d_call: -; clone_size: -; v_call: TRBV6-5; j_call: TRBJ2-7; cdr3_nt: TGTGCCAGCAGTCTTGACGCGGGGAGCTCCTACGAGCAGTACTTC; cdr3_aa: CASSLDAGSSYEQYF
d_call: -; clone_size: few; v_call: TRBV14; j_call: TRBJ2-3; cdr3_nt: TGTGCCAGCAGCCCATTTGCGGGTGTGGCGCAGTATTTT; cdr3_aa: CASSPFAGVAQYF
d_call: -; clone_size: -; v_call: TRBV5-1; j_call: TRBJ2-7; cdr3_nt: TGCGCCAGCAGCTTGGCCCCAGTCGGGGCGGGAGAGCAGTACTTC; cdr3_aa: CASSLAPVGAGEQYF
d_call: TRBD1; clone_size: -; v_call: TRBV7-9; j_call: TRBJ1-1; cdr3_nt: TGTGCCAGCAGCTTTAAGGGAGACAGGGGAGAAGCTTTCTTT; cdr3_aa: CASSFKGDRGEAFF
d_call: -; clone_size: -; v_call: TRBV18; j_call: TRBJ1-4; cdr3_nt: TGTGCCAGCTCACCAGGAGCCGTTGAAAAACTGTTTTTT; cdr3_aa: CASSPGAVEKLFF
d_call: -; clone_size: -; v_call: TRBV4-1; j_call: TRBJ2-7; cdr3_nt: TGCGCCAGCAGCCAGGTCAGGGGACAAAGCTACGAGCAGTACTTC; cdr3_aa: CASSQVRGQSYEQYF
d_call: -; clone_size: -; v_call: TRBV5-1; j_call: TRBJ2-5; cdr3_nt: TGCGCCAGCACCAGGGACTTCCAAGAGACCCAGTACTTC; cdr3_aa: CASTRDFQETQYF
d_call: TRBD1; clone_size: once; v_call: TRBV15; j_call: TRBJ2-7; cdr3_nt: TGTGCCACCAGCAGAGCAGACAGGGACGAGCAGTACTTC; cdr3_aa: CATSRADRDEQYF
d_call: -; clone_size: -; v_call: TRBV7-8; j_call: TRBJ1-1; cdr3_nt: TGTGCCAGCAGCTTAGCGCCGGGGGACACTGAAGCTTTCTTT; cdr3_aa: CASSLAPGDTEAFF
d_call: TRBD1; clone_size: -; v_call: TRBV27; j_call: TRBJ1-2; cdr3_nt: TGTGCCAGCAGTTTAGACAGGGCGCTTGGCTACACCTTC; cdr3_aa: CASSLDRALGYTF
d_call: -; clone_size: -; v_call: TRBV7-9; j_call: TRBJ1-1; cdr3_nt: TGTGCCAGCAGCTACCCCTCCGGGTCTGAAGCTTTCTTT; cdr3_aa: CASSYPSGSEAFF
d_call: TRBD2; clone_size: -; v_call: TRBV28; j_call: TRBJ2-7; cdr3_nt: TGTGCCAGCAGGCCCGGGACTAGCCCCTACGAGCAGTACTTC; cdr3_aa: CASRPGTSPYEQYF
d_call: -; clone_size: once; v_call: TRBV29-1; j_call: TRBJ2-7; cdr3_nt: TGCAGCGTTGAAGGGGTATCGGACAGTACTTTCGAGCAGTACTTC; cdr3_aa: CSVEGVSDSTFEQYF
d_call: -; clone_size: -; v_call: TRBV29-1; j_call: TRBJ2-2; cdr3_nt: TGCAGCGTTGGGGGAGTCGGGGGGCACGGGGAGCTGTTTTTT; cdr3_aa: CSVGGVGGHGELFF
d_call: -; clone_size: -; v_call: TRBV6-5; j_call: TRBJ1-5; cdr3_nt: TGTGCCAGCAGCCAAGGGGGTGACAATCAGCCCCAGCATTTT; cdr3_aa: CASSQGGDNQPQHF
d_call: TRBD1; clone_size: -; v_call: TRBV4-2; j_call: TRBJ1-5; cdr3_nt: TGTGCCAGCAGCCAGACAGGGGGCGATTCCAATCAGCCCCAGCATTTT; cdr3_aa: CASSQTGGDSNQPQHF
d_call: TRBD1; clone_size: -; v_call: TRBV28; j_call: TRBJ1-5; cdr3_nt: TGTGCCAGCAGAAATCGGACAGGGGGTAGCAATCAGCCCCAGCATTTT; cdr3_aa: CASRNRTGGSNQPQHF
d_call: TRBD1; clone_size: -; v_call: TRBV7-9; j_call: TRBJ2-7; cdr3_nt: TGTGCCAGCAGCGACATGACAGGGTATTTCAACTACGAGCAGTACTTC; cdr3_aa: CASSDMTGYFNYEQYF
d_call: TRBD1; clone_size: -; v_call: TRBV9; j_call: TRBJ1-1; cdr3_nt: TGTGCCAGCAGCGATCCAAACAGGGGATTGGACACTGAAGCTTTCTTT; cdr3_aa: CASSDPNRGLDTEAFF
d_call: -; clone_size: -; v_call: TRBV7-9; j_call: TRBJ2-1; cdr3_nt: TGTGCCAGCAGCTATTTGGACGCCCAGGGTAATGAGCAGTTCTTC; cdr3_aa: CASSYLDAQGNEQFF
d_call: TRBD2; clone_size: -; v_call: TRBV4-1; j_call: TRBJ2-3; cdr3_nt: TGCGCCAGCAGCCGGTTGCGGGAGGCCCCAGATACGCAGTATTTT; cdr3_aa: CASSRLREAPDTQYF
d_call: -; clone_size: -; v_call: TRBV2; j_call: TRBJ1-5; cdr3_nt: TGTGCCAGCAGTGGAGGAGGAGATCAGCCCCAGCATTTT; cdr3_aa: CASSGGGDQPQHF
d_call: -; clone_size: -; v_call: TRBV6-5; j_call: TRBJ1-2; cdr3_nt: TGTGCCAGCAGTGCCACAGGGACCTACGGGGGCTACACCTTC; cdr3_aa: CASSATGTYGGYTF
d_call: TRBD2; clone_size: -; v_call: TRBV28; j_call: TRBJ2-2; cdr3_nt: TGTGCCAGTCAAGCGGGAGGGCTGAACACCGGGGAGCTGTTTTTT; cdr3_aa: CASQAGGLNTGELFF
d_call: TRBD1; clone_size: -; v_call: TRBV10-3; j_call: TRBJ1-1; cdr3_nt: TGTGCCATCAGTGCGGGACAGGGGACCGCTGAAGCTTTCTTT; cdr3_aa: CAISAGQGTAEAFF
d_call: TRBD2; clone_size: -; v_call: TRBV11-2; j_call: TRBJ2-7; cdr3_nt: TGTGCCAGCAGCTCGCAGGGACTACAACGCCTCGAGCAGTACTTC; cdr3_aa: CASSSQGLQRLEQYF
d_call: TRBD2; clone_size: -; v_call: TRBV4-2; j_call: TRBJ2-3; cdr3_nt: TGTGCCAGCAGCCGAATAAATAGCGGGGAGCCTAGCACAGATACGCAGTATTTT; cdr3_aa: CASSRINSGEPSTDTQYF
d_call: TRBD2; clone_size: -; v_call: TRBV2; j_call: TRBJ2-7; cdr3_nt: TGTGCCAGCAGTGATGGGGCGGGGGCCTACGAGCAGTACTTC; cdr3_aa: CASSDGAGAYEQYF
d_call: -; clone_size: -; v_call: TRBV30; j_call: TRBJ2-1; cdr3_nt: TGTGCCTGGAGTGTCCGGGGGGCCGGTGAGCAGTTCTTC; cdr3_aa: CAWSVRGAGEQFF
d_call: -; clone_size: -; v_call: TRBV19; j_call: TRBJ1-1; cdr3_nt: TGTGCCAGTAGTATAGCAGGCCTAGAAGCTTTCTTT; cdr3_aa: CASSIAGLEAFF
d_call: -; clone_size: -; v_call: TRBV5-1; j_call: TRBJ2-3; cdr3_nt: TGCGCCAGCAGCTTGTACTGGTGGGGGGGGGCGACCACAGATACGCAGTATTTT; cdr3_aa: CASSLYWWGGATTDTQYF
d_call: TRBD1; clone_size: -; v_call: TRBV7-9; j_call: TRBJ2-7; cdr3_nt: TGTGCCAGCATACAGAGCGCCGGGACAGGGATGGGCGAGCAGTACTTC; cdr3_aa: CASIQSAGTGMGEQYF
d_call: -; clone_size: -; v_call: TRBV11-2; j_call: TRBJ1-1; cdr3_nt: TGTGCCAGCAGCGAAAGCCCTGAAGCTTTCTTT; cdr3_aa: CASSESPEAFF
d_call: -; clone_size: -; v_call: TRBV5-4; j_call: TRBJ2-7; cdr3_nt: TGTGCCAGCAGCTTGGGGCTAGCTAACGAGCAGTACTTC; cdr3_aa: CASSLGLANEQYF
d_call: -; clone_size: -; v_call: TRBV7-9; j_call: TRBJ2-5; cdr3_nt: TGTGCCAGCAGCTCTACAGGGATCCAAGAGACCCAGTACTTC; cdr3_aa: CASSSTGIQETQYF
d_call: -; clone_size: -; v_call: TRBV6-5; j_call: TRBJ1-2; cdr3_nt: TGTGCCAGCAAGATGGTAGGACAGAAACTCTATGGCTACACCTTC; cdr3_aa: CASKMVGQKLYGYTF
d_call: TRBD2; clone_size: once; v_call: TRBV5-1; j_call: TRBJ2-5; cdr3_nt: TGCGCCAGCAGCCCTAACTCTAGCGGGAGAGAGACCCAGTACTTC; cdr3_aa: CASSPNSSGRETQYF
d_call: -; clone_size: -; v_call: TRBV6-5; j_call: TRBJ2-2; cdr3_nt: TGTGCCACTGGCGTGAGGAGAAGCACCGGGGAGCTGTTTTTT; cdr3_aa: CATGVRRSTGELFF
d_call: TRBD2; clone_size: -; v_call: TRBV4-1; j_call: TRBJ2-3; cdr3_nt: TGCGCCAGCAGCCAAGGCGCGGGGGTTCTCACAGATACGCAGTATTTT; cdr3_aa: CASSQGAGVLTDTQYF
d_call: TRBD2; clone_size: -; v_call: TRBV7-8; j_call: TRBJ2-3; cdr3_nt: TGTGCCAGCAGCTTAAGCGGGGGTGCGCCAGATACGCAGTATTTT; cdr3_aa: CASSLSGGAPDTQYF
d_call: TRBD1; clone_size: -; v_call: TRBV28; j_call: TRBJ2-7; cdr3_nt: TGTGCCAGCAGTTTGCTCGCGGGGGACAGGGGGCTTGGGCAGTACTTC; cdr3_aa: CASSLLAGDRGLGQYF
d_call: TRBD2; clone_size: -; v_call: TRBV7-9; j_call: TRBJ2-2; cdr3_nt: TGTGCCAGCAGCTTAGATCCGGGACTAGCGGGAGTCGGGGAGCTGTTTTTT; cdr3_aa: CASSLDPGLAGVGELFF
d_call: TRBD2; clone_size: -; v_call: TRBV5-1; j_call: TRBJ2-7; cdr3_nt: TGCGCCAGCAGCGCTGGCCTTAAGGGGAGGGCCTCCTACGAGCAGTACTTC; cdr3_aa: CASSAGLKGRASYEQYF
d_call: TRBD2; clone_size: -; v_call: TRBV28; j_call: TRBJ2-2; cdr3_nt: TGTGCCAGCAGTTTATTCGTCCGGACTAGCCCAGAGAACACCGGGGAGCTGTTTTTT; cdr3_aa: CASSLFVRTSPENTGELFF
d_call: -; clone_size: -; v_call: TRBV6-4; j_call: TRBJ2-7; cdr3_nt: TGTGCCAGCAGCCCGACAGGAAGGTTCGACGAGCAGTACTTC; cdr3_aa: CASSPTGRFDEQYF
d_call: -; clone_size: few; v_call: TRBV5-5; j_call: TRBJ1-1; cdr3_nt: TGTGCCAGCAGCTTTTCCGGCGGTGAAGCTTTCTTT; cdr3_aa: CASSFSGGEAFF
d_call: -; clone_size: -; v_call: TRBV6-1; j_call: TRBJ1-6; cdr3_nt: TGTGCCAGCAGTCCCCGGGACACCAGGAATTCACCCCTCCACTTT; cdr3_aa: CASSPRDTRNSPLHF